This record looks at one TCR beta chain sequence and its context. Its antigen is still unknown. No much larger clonotype is one base removed from it; base qualities were not supplied. TCRbeta CDR3 regions were amplified from genomic DNA by means of the immunoSEQ Assay, a bias-controlled multiplex PCR. Per the authors' processing: Nucleated cell counts per sample were estimated from amplification of reference gene primers within the assay. Sequence reads were collapsed and filtered to measure the absolute abundance of every unique TCRbeta CDR3 rearrangement. Productive Simpson clonality was computed per sample as the square root of Simpson's diversity index over productive rearrangements. Not all clones reach the TCRdb copy of this immuneACCESS table, which keeps in-frame sequences only. Checked studies attribute under half of the gap to unresolved V genes and leave the rest unexplained. V and J calls and clone size are as listed in that table; D and trimming were resolved from the DNA. This sample has about 360,000 clones in its table, and about 89% of those were observed once. The ten most abundant clones make up approximately 1.9% of the sample.

Participants in the prospective study were aged roughly 18 to 100 years, lived in 24 United States geographic areas, and enrolled through a virtual design. To assign participants to cohorts, the prospective study relied on clinical history that participants themselves reported in a screening survey and a study questionnaire. In the prospective study, mobile phlebotomists collected whole blood, serum and a nasopharyngeal or oropharyngeal swab from each participant. Over a roughly 2-month period, participants in the prospective study had the option of providing additional blood draws and questionnaires. Before DNA extraction, blood samples from the prospective study were shipped at room temperature or frozen. The sample is drawn from a study of blood T cell repertoires in COVID-19 (dated by TCRdb to 2019 to 2021). Regarding the research as a whole: Recovered participants in ImmuneRACE Cohort 3 were defined by two consecutive negative NP/OP PCR tests, clearance by a healthcare professional, or resolution of symptoms. Samples covering the acute and convalescent phases of COVID-19 were provided by collaborators in the United States, Italy and Spain. The prospective study material was composed of cDNA or gDNA derived from T cells, B-cell-depleted T cells, or PBMCs. Subjects who had been exposed to COVID-19, were actively infected with it, or had recovered from it provided the deeply sampled blood TCRbeta repertoires that made up the dataset. The repertoires were released in a freely available public database meant as a resource for research on the immune response to SARS-CoV-2. Samples came from the ongoing ImmuneRACE study (first 160 participants) plus 1,254 subjects from 6 global collaborators. Sample metadata almost always included a de-identified subject ID, COVID-19 status, age in years and sex. Where available, HLA class I and class II types were taken from metadata supplied by the sample provider and were not determined by assay-based typing.

Results and caveats for the whole study, not just this receptor: The amount of clinical and demographic metadata varied by source and participant and was provided uncurated.

The CDR3 covers 15 residues, taking in both the cysteine and the phenylalanine. The DNA shown is the 45-base CDR3, in frame from base 1. Between the V and J ends, shortened by 3 bases and 3 bases respectively, the junction contains 12 bases. The germline V gene supplies CDR1 SGHNT and CDR2 YENEEA. The specimen was PBMCs or T cells enriched from blood (not recorded which). The receptor's source is a man in his forties or fifties in a cohort exposed to, infected with or recovered from COVID-19 (not recorded which). This sequence uses TRBV11-3 and TRBJ1-5, with no confident D gene call. The CDR3 protein: CASSFGPIPNQPQHF. The DNA sequence is TGTGCCAGCAGCTTTGGGCCGATCCCCAATCAGCCCCAGCATTTT. Here the CDR3 is joined to the reference TRBV11-3 and TRBJ1-5 genes, and the full variable domain is: EAGVVQSPRYKIIEKKQPVAFWCNPISGHNTLYWYLQNLGQGPELLIRYENEEAVDDSQLPKDRFSAERLKGVDSTLKIQPAELGDSAVYLCASSFGPIPNQPQHFGDGTRLSIL.